The entry below gives a single TCR beta chain sequence along with its context. In Seattle, patients joined the study during active infection and were tracked longitudinally. Profiling relied on immunoSEQ multiplex PCR, and the TCRdb table lists in-frame clones only, not all of them. The sample has fewer than 700,000 clones; roughly 91% are singletons. Germline V gene data show CDR1 as MGHRA and CDR2 as YSYEKL. There are 17 residues in the CDR3. V shed 0 bases, J shed 9 bases, and the junction held 12 bases outside the gene matches. This sample was taken from a study of blood T cell repertoires in COVID-19. The wider study: Acute-phase and convalescent COVID-19 samples originated in the United States, Italy and Spain.

What was sequenced was peripheral blood. This receptor was identified in a woman in her 50s with COVID-19, enrolled during active disease. The rearrangement joins TRBV4-1 to TRBJ2-1; the match to TRBD2 covers 9 bases. CDR3 sequence (DNA): TGCGCCAGCAGCCAAGATCCAGCGGGGGGAGTTCGAGCTGAGCAGTTCTTC. This codes for CASSQDPAGGVRAEQFF.